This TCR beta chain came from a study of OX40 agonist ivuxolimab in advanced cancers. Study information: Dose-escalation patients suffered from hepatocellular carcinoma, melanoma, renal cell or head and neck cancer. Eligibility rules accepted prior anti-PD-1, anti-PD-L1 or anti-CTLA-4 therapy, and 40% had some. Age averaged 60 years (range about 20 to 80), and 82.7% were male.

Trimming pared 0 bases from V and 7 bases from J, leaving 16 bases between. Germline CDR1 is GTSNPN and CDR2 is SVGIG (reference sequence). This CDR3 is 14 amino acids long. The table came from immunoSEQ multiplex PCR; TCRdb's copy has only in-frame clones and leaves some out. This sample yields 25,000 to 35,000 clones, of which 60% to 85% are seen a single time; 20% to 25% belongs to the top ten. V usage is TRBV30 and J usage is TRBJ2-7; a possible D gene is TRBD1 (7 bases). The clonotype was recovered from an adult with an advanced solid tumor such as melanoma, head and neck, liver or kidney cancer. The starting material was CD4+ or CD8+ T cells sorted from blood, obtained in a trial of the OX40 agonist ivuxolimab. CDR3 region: CAWSVPGGLGEQYF. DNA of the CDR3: TGTGCCTGGAGTGTCCCAGGGGGACTCGGGGAGCAGTACTTC.